The TCR beta chain under discussion was sequenced for a study of response to subunit inactivated influenza vaccine. This clonotype appeared many times. The antigen remains unidentified. TCRdb re-analysed the RT-PCR reads in MiXCR, keeping a single row per CDR3 protein. The sample includes more than 700,000 distinct CDR3 sequences, approximately 22% of them seen just once. V lost 7 bases to trimming and J lost 6 bases; unmatched junction nucleotides: 7. The CDR3 is 13 residues long. From germline, CDR1 is DFQATT and CDR2 SNEGSKA (reference sequence). Whole-study results and caveats: Only a handful of new T cells, the authors suggested, are recruited with each seasonal influenza vaccination.

Sequencing was performed on PBMCs from blood, taken 5 days after vaccination. V gene TRBV20-1 combines with J gene TRBJ2-5; TRBD2 matches at 11 bases. This sequence originates from a man aged 45-65 years who received an inactivated influenza vaccine. In nucleotides, the CDR3 is TGCAGTGTCCCACTAGCGGGGGTAAAGACCCAGTACTTC. Encoded protein: CSVPLAGVKTQYF.